Listed below are T cell receptor beta chains from one sample, sequenced in a study of T cell responses to AZD1222 COVID-19 vaccine. The table came from immunoSEQ multiplex PCR; TCRdb's copy has only in-frame clones and leaves some out. The table lists over 80,000 clones, roughly 90% of them singletons. The sample in question was peripheral blood, obtained 28 days after the second AZD1222 dose. The receptors shown here come from an adult who received the AZD1222 COVID-19 vaccine. Each CDR3 is given with its conserved first and last residue. The D gene is left open where the match is weak. Only part of the rows carry a size: once, few, many, or a class if the clone is expanded.

D,size,J,V,CDR3,DNA
TRBD1,-,TRBJ1-5,TRBV6-2/TRBV6-3,CASSLTGGYLQPQHF,TGTGCCAGCAGTTTGACAGGGGGCTACTTGCAGCCCCAGCATTTT
-,-,TRBJ1-2,TRBV21-1,CARQQGALGYTF,TGTGCCAGGCAACAGGGGGCGCTTGGCTACACCTTC
-,-,TRBJ2-5,TRBV6-6,CASSYDGTRGTQYF,TGTGCCAGCAGTTACGACGGAACCCGGGGGACCCAGTACTTC
-,-,TRBJ2-1,TRBV7-6,CASSLALTDPSPSYNEQFF,TGTGCCAGCAGCTTAGCGTTGACTGACCCTTCCCCTTCCTACAATGAGCAGTTCTTC
TRBD1,-,TRBJ1-2,TRBV28,CASSARDRGRAYGYTF,TGTGCCAGCAGTGCCCGGGACAGGGGACGTGCGTATGGCTACACCTTC
TRBD1,-,TRBJ1-1,TRBV28,CASSLRTGGRRTEAFF,TGTGCCAGCAGTTTACGGACAGGGGGCCGGAGGACTGAAGCTTTCTTT
TRBD2,-,TRBJ2-1,TRBV18,CASSPPVGTSGYNEQFF,TGTGCCAGCTCACCACCGGTAGGGACTAGCGGATACAATGAGCAGTTCTTC
-,-,TRBJ2-3,TRBV13,CASRAGLDTQYF,TGTGCCAGCAGGGCCGGGCTGGATACGCAGTATTTT
TRBD2,-,TRBJ2-7,TRBV20-1,CSSSGAYEQYF,TGCAGTTCTAGCGGAGCATACGAGCAGTACTTC
-,-,TRBJ2-7,TRBV11-2,CASSSSSRQGVRQYF,TGTGCCAGCAGCTCGTCTTCCAGGCAGGGAGTTCGGCAGTACTTC
-,-,TRBJ1-6,TRBV28,CASSSGTHNSPLHF,TGTGCCAGCAGTTCAGGGACCCATAATTCACCCCTCCACTTT
-,once,TRBJ1-2,TRBV9,CASSAPRDAGYTF,TGTGCCAGCAGCGCGCCCCGGGACGCCGGCTACACCTTC
-,-,TRBJ2-2,TRBV28,CASSLGLRGRHGTGELFF,TGTGCCAGCAGTTTAGGGTTGCGGGGTAGACATGGCACCGGGGAGCTGTTTTTT
-,-,TRBJ2-1,TRBV7-9,CASSRTGAGSSGREEQFF,TGTGCCAGCAGCCGCACGGGGGCCGGATCTAGTGGGAGGGAGGAGCAGTTCTTC
-,few,TRBJ1-2,TRBV28,CASSLKSRGLDGYTF,TGTGCCAGCAGTTTAAAGAGCAGGGGTTTGGATGGCTACACCTTC
-,-,TRBJ2-1,TRBV3-1/TRBV3-2,CASSQGWMRTVNNEQFF,TGTGCCAGCAGCCAAGGTTGGATGAGGACAGTTAACAATGAGCAGTTCTTC
-,few,TRBJ1-1,TRBV9,CASSVGTQGNTEAFF,TGTGCCAGCAGCGTCGGGACACAGGGGAACACTGAAGCTTTCTTT
-,-,TRBJ2-7,TRBV5-5,CASSLDYGISYEQYF,TGTGCCAGCAGCTTGGACTACGGGATTTCGTACGAGCAGTACTTC
TRBD2,-,TRBJ2-3,TRBV27,CASSGAGAADTQYF,TGTGCCAGCAGCGGTGCGGGAGCGGCAGATACGCAGTATTTT
TRBD2,-,TRBJ2-7,TRBV27,CASSLFSGSHEQYF,TGTGCCAGCAGTTTATTCAGCGGGAGCCACGAGCAGTACTTC
-,-,TRBJ1-1,TRBV28,CASTFDRRDTEAFF,TGTGCCAGCACGTTCGACAGGCGAGACACTGAAGCTTTCTTT
-,-,TRBJ2-1,TRBV2,CASSEELARNEQFF,TGTGCCAGCAGTGAGGAGCTAGCTCGGAATGAGCAGTTCTTC
-,-,TRBJ1-1,TRBV9,CASSGQVSQGTEAFF,TGTGCCAGCAGCGGCCAGGTTTCGCAGGGGACTGAAGCTTTCTTT
-,-,TRBJ2-1,TRBV25-1,CASSERRGLQFF,TGTGCCAGCAGTGAAAGGAGAGGGCTGCAGTTCTTC
-,-,TRBJ1-6,TRBV18,CASSPGGDSPLHF,TGTGCCAGCTCACCGGGGGGGGATTCACCCCTCCACTTT
-,-,TRBJ1-5,TRBV11-2,CASSLGESQPQHF,TGTGCCAGCAGCTTAGGTGAGAGTCAGCCCCAGCATTTT
-,-,TRBJ1-1,TRBV2,CASSVQMNTEAFF,TGTGCCAGCAGTGTCCAGATGAACACTGAAGCTTTCTTT
TRBD1,-,TRBJ2-3,TRBV5-1,CASKIGQGHSDTQYF,TGCGCCAGCAAGATCGGACAGGGACATTCAGATACGCAGTATTTT
-,once,TRBJ1-5,TRBV28,CASSHDSTPQHF,TGTGCCAGCAGTCACGACAGTACGCCCCAGCATTTT